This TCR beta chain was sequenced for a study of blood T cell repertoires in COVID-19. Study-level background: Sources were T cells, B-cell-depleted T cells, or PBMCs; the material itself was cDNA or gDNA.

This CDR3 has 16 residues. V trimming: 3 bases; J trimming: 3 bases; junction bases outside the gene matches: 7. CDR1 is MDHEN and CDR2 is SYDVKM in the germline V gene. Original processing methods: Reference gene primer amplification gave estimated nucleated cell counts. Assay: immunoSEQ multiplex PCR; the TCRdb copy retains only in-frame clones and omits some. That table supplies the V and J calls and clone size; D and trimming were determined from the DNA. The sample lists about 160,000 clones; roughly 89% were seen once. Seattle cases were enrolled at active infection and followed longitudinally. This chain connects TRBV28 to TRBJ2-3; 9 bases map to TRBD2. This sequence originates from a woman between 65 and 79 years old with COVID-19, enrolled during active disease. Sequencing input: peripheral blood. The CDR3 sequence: CASSFQAGGRTDTQYF. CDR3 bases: TGTGCCAGCAGTTTCCAGGCGGGGGGGAGGACAGATACGCAGTATTTT.